The next 29 T cell receptor beta chains were all read from a single sample in a study of blood T cell repertoires in COVID-19. TCRdb's table, derived via immunoSEQ multiplex PCR, lists solely in-frame clones and lacks some. Of about 290,000 clones listed, 85% are singletons. The specimen sequenced was peripheral blood. The receptors originated from a woman between 45 and 65 years old with active or convalescent COVID-19.

V usage is TRBV7-8 and J usage is TRBJ2-2, with 7 bases that match TRBD2. Looked up from germline, CDR1 is SGHVS and CDR2 is FQNEAQ. The CDR3 spans 15 residues. After removal of 11 bases from V and 0 bases from J, the junction contained 9 bases not matched to a gene. The CDR3 region is CALAGLTTNTGELFF. In nucleotides, the CDR3 is TGTGCCCTCGCGGGACTAACCACGAACACCGGGGAGCTGTTTTTT. Complete variable domain (other parts from reference TRBV7-8 and TRBJ2-2): GAGVSQSPRYKVAKRGQDVALRCDPISGHVSLFWYQQALGQGPEFLTYFQNEAQLDKSGLPSDRFFAERPEGSVSTLKIQRTQQEDSAVYLCALAGLTTNTGELFFGEGSRLTVL.

The genes are TRBV3-1 (or the pseudogene TRBV3-2) and TRBJ1-5; TRBD1 is a possible D gene (5 bases). CDR1 LGHDT and CDR2 YNNKEL come from the germline V gene (reference sequence). The V gene lost 0 bases and the J gene lost 2 bases, with 8 bases spanning the gap. The CDR3 length is 15 residues. This chain's CDR3 is CASSQDVTGNQPQHF. The CDR3 DNA follows: TGTGCCAGCAGCCAAGATGTGACAGGCAATCAGCCCCAGCATTTT.

The chain recombines TRBV10-3 with TRBJ2-3, with TRBD1 identical over 9 bases. The CDR3 runs to 16 residues. Germline lookup yields CDR1 ENHRY and CDR2 SYGVKD. Trimming removed 8 bases from V and 2 bases from J; junction bases left unmatched: 11. The CDR3 protein is CAIRRDRESYTDTQYF. CDR3 DNA: TGTGCCATCCGCCGGGACAGGGAGTCCTACACAGATACGCAGTATTTT.

V gene TRBV29-1 combines with J gene TRBJ2-1; D might be TRBD1 (6 bases). Deletions cut 6 bases from V and 8 bases from J, with 17 bases between. In germline, CDR1 is SQVTM, CDR2 ANQGSEA. The CDR3 covers 13 residues. CDR3 sequence reads: CSVQSRDTDEQFF. DNA for the CDR3: TGCAGCGTACAGTCCCGGGACACGGATGAGCAGTTCTTC.

As DNA, the CDR3 is TGTGCCAGCAGCTTCAGGTTCCTAGCGGGGGGCTCAGATACGCAGTATTTT. It yields the protein CASSFRFLAGGSDTQYF. The V call is TRBV11-2, the J call TRBJ2-3, with 11 bases that match TRBD2. Germline-derived CDR1 and CDR2 are SGHAT and FQNNGV. The CDR3 is 17 amino acids. V was clipped by 3 bases and J by 4 bases; unmatched bases: 9.

This clone was seen only a few times. V gene TRBV7-9 combines with J gene TRBJ2-7; 7 bases match TRBD1. The V and J ends lost 5 bases and 4 bases, in that order; junction bases with no gene match: 11. CDR3 length equals 15 residues. Germline values: CDR1 SEHNR, CDR2 FQNEAQ (reference sequence). In DNA, the CDR3 is TGTGCCAGCAGCCCCTCCCGACAGGGCTTGTACGAGCAGTACTTC. It specifies CASSPSRQGLYEQYF.

The chain carries TRBV3-1 (or the pseudogene TRBV3-2) and TRBJ2-1; 11 bases are a match to TRBD2. The CDR3 extends over 16 amino acids. CDR1 LGHDT and CDR2 YNNKEL come from the germline V gene (reference sequence). V dropped 5 bases and J dropped 9; count of bases not matched to a gene: 12. CDR3 in amino acids: CASSITSGSRSGEQFF. In DNA, the CDR3 is TGTGCCAGCAGCATAACTAGCGGGAGTAGATCCGGTGAGCAGTTCTTC.

This clone was observed a handful of times. CDR3 sequence: CASRPLAGSYEQYF. The CDR3, as DNA: TGTGCCAGTAGGCCCCTAGCGGGATCCTACGAGCAGTACTTC. The rearrangement links TRBV19 to TRBJ2-7; 9 nucleotides agree with TRBD2. V dropped 6 bases and J dropped 1; count of bases not matched to a gene: 4. From germline, CDR1 is LNHDA and CDR2 SQIVND (reference sequence). This CDR3 region has 14 residues.

The chain carries TRBV3-1 (or the pseudogene TRBV3-2) and TRBJ2-7, with 8 bases aligning to TRBD1. Germline values: CDR1 LGHDT, CDR2 YNNKEL (reference sequence). J was trimmed by 7 bases and V by 0 bases; bases with no gene match: 11. CDR3 length equals 16 residues. The CDR3 is CASSQESGTGLGEQYF. The CDR3 DNA is TGTGCCAGCAGCCAAGAATCTGGGACAGGTCTAGGGGAGCAGTACTTC.

V is TRBV30 and J is TRBJ2-5; 8 bases are a match to TRBD1. CDR3 length: 15 amino acids. With 1 base clipped from V and 1 base from J, the junction kept 5 bases outside the gene matches. Germline V CDR1 and CDR2: GTSNPN, SVGIG (reference sequence). The CDR3 reads CAWSGGQAFQETQYF. CDR3 bases: TGTGCCTGGAGTGGGGGACAGGCTTTCCAAGAGACCCAGTACTTC.

The V gene is TRBV9, the J gene TRBJ2-3; tentative D call: TRBD2 (5 bases). V gave up 4 bases and J gave up 5 bases, with 23 bases separating them. CDR3 length: 17 amino acids. The germline V gene has CDR1 SGDLS and CDR2 YYNGEE. CDR3 sequence (DNA): TGTGCCAGCAGCAGAGATGGAGCGAGAGGGCCGCTAGATACGCAGTATTTT. Its translation is CASSRDGARGPLDTQYF.

This clone was counted once. The chain carries TRBV4-1 and TRBJ2-1; 13 bases map to TRBD2. V lost 4 bases and J lost 3; bases outside the gene matches: 3. The germline V gene encodes CDR1 MGHRA and CDR2 YSYEKL. The CDR3 extends over 16 amino acids. The CDR3 is CASSRGLAGYYNEQFF. For the CDR3, the DNA is TGCGCCAGCAGCCGGGGACTAGCGGGATACTACAATGAGCAGTTCTTC.

The chain combines TRBV6-2 or TRBV6-3 with TRBJ2-1, with 8 bases that match TRBD2. The CDR3 loop spans 18 amino acids. The J segment lost 4 bases and the V segment lost 2 bases, leaving 13 bases of the junction unmatched. CDR1 and CDR2 from the germline V gene are MNHEY and SVGEGT. CDR3 region: CASSYGGAGGAQYNEQFF. The CDR3 DNA sequence: TGTGCCAGCAGTTACGGGGGTGCGGGGGGAGCGCAATACAATGAGCAGTTCTTC.

This rearrangement joins TRBV9 to TRBJ2-1; possibly TRBD2 for D (6 bases). Trimming shortened V by 4 bases and J by 10 bases, and 18 bases separated the two germline ends. The CDR3 sequence is 14 residues long. Per germline, CDR1 SGDLS and CDR2 YYNGEE. In DNA form, the CDR3 reads TGTGCCAGCAGCAAGGCTAGCGCCCTAGGGGAGCAGTTCTTC. Amino acid sequence: CASSKASALGEQFF.

The genes are TRBV4-1 and TRBJ2-5; D is possibly TRBD1 (5 bases). This CDR3 has 15 residues. The V end was cut by 0 bases, the J end by 2 bases, with 10 bases between. Germline values: CDR1 MGHRA, CDR2 YSYEKL. CDR3 sequence reads: CASSQDPDIQETQYF. In nucleotides, the CDR3 is TGCGCCAGCAGCCAAGATCCGGACATACAAGAGACCCAGTACTTC.

The rearrangement links TRBV29-1 to TRBJ2-1; 10 bases line up with TRBD2. This CDR3 is 15 amino acids long. Losses at the gene ends were 1 base for V and 4 bases for J; bases not matched to a gene: 4. Germline CDR1 is SQVTM and CDR2 is ANQGSEA. CDR3 nucleotides: TGCAGCGTTGAAGGTGCTAGCGGGAGTTACAATGAGCAGTTCTTC. As protein: CSVEGASGSYNEQFF.

The CDR3 is CASNSQGADYNEQFF. The CDR3 DNA follows: TGTGCCAGCAACTCACAGGGGGCGGATTACAATGAGCAGTTCTTC. This rearrangement joins TRBV2 to TRBJ2-1, with 9 bases matching TRBD1. After removal of 7 bases from V and 4 bases from J, the junction contained 8 bases not matched to a gene. This CDR3 has 15 residues. The germline CDR1 and CDR2 sequences are SNHLY and FYNNEI.

The chain links TRBV29-1 to TRBJ1-1; no firm D call. This CDR3 region has 11 residues. V dropped 7 bases and J dropped 11 bases, with 17 bases sitting between them. Germline CDR1 is SQVTM and CDR2 is ANQGSEA. This CDR3 reads CSAPALGKAFF. The CDR3 DNA follows: TGCAGCGCCCCTGCTCTTGGCAAGGCTTTCTTT.

This clone has a single count. V usage is TRBV11-1 and J usage is TRBJ2-7, with D unclear. Per germline, CDR1 SGHAT and CDR2 FQDESV (reference sequence). This CDR3 contains 12 residues. V was trimmed by 1 base and J by 3 bases, leaving 4 bases between them. As DNA, the CDR3 is TGTGCCAGCAGCTTAGTCGTCTACGAGCAGTACTTC. Translated, it gives CASSLVVYEQYF.

V usage is TRBV19 and J usage is TRBJ2-7; 7 bases agree with TRBD1. Germline CDR1 LNHDA, CDR2 SQIVND (reference sequence). This CDR3 contains 16 residues. Unmatched junction bases numbered 11, after V lost 4 bases and J lost 2 bases. The CDR3 region has the DNA TGTGCCAGTAGTAGATCCGGGACAGTGGGGACCTACGAGCAGTACTTC. Translated: CASSRSGTVGTYEQYF.

This rearrangement joins TRBV5-1 to TRBJ2-7, with a weak D call TRBD1 (7 bases). The CDR3 covers 17 residues. Trimming shortened V by 0 bases and J by 5 bases, and 21 bases separated the two germline ends. Germline V gives CDR1 SGHRS, CDR2 YFSETQ. Here the CDR3 reads CASSLVTGAKAGNEQYF. The CDR3 nucleotides are TGCGCCAGCAGCTTGGTCACAGGGGCCAAGGCGGGGAACGAGCAGTACTTC.

This clone was seen a single time. This chain joins TRBV25-1 and TRBJ1-4, with a tentative D call TRBD1 (5 bases). The germline CDR1 and CDR2 sequences are MGHDK and SYGVNS. V lost 8 bases, J lost 4 bases, and 14 bases lay in between. There are 14 residues in the CDR3. The CDR3 protein is CASGGVNLNEKLFF. DNA of the CDR3: TGTGCCAGCGGAGGGGTAAACCTTAATGAAAAACTGTTTTTT.

The CDR3 region has the DNA TGTGCCAGCAGCATGCTTAGGGGACAGCCGTTCGCAGCTGGGGAGTACTTC. Protein product: CASSMLRGQPFAAGEYF. The chain employs TRBV2 and TRBJ2-7; 7 positions agree with TRBD1. Germline V CDR1 and CDR2: SNHLY, FYNNEI. Unmatched junction bases numbered 25, after V lost 6 bases and J lost 11 bases. This CDR3 contains 17 residues.

This clone was seen once. The chain carries TRBV2 and TRBJ2-7; D remains ambiguous. The CDR3 runs 13 residues. Germline V lookup: CDR1 SNHLY, CDR2 FYNNEI. The V end was cut by 6 bases, the J end by 7 bases, with 16 bases between. CDR3 nucleotide sequence: TGTGCCAGCAGGGAGCAGAGCTACGGAGAGCAGTACTTC. Protein product: CASREQSYGEQYF.

J is TRBJ2-2 and V is TRBV5-1; 9 bases map to TRBD2. V trimming: 0 bases; J trimming: 6 bases; junction bases outside the gene matches: 6. CDR1 SGHRS and CDR2 YFSETQ come from the germline V gene. The CDR3 totals 16 residues. This chain's CDR3 is CASSLVAGGPPGELFF. The CDR3 DNA follows: TGCGCCAGCAGCTTGGTGGCGGGAGGGCCCCCCGGGGAGCTGTTTTTT.

The chain has TRBV28 and TRBJ1-6, with D possibly being TRBD1 (5 bases). The CDR3 spans 15 residues. Trimming cost V 6 bases and J 4 bases, with 13 bases left between them. Germline V gene data show CDR1 as MDHEN and CDR2 as SYDVKM. CDR3 sequence reads: CASSPGRGYNSPLHF. The CDR3 DNA sequence: TGTGCCAGCAGCCCCGGGAGGGGTTATAATTCACCCCTCCACTTT.

This chain uses TRBV5-1 with TRBJ1-1, with a possible D match to TRBD1 (5 bases). Germline V gives CDR1 SGHRS, CDR2 YFSETQ. With 7 bases removed from V and 1 base from J, the gap between germline ends came to 11 bases. This CDR3 has 13 amino acids. The CDR3 spells CASRGVGNTEAFF. The CDR3 nucleotides read TGCGCCAGCCGGGGGGTAGGGAACACTGAAGCTTTCTTT.

The chain recombines TRBV5-4 with TRBJ2-7, with TRBD1 matching over 8 bases. V dropped 2 bases and J dropped 3; count of bases not matched to a gene: 10. Germline values: CDR1 SGHNT, CDR2 YYREEE (reference sequence). This CDR3 is 16 amino acids long. The chain's CDR3 is CASSFGGLTGDYEQYF. For the CDR3, the DNA is TGTGCCAGCAGCTTCGGGGGTTTGACAGGGGACTACGAGCAGTACTTC.

The chain uses TRBV11-3 and TRBJ2-1; D is ambiguous. V shed 2 bases and J shed 3 bases, with 8 bases lying between them. The CDR3 contains 14 residues. Germline-derived CDR1 and CDR2 are SGHNT and YENEEA. The CDR3 loop is CASSLSSVYNEQFF. The CDR3 DNA follows: TGTGCCAGCAGCTTAAGCAGCGTCTACAATGAGCAGTTCTTC.